Below are 22 T cell receptor beta chains sequenced from a single sample in a study of blood T cell repertoires in COVID-19. Repertoires were generated with immunoSEQ multiplex PCR, while TCRdb's copy carries only in-frame clones and drops some. The table records approximately 170,000 clones, around four fifths of them present only once. The sequenced sample was peripheral blood. The receptors originated from an elderly woman with COVID-19, enrolled during active disease.

The gene calls are TRBV4-2 and TRBJ1-6; no definite D call. Germline CDR1 is LGHNA and CDR2 is YNFKEQ. V dropped 4 bases and J dropped 10 bases, with 17 bases sitting between them. CDR3 length: 15 residues. The CDR3 region has the DNA TGTGCCAGCAGCCCTCCGGCGGGAGCAGGATCACCCCTCCACTTT. Encoded protein: CASSPPAGAGSPLHF.

V is TRBV18 and J is TRBJ2-2; 8 bases line up with TRBD1. Germline V lookup: CDR1 KGHSH, CDR2 LQKENI. After removal of 3 bases from V and 0 bases from J, the junction contained 6 bases not matched to a gene. The CDR3 extends over 17 amino acids. CDR3 amino acids: CASSPLAGGTNTGELFF. For the CDR3, the DNA is TGTGCCAGCTCACCCCTCGCAGGGGGCACGAACACCGGGGAGCTGTTTTTT. Together with reference TRBV18 and TRBJ2-2, the CDR3 gives the full variable domain: NAGVMQNPRHLVRRRGQEARLRCSPMKGHSHVYWYRQLPEEGLKFMVYLQKENIIDESGMPKERFSAEFPKEGPSILRIQQVVRGDSAAYFCASSPLAGGTNTGELFFGEGSRLTVL.

The chain links TRBV7-3 to TRBJ1-3; D possibly corresponds to TRBD1 (5 bases). The V and J ends lost 4 bases and 1 base respectively, with 8 bases between them. The CDR3 extends over 14 amino acids. Germline V gene lookup returns CDR1 SGHTA and CDR2 FQGTGA. CDR3 coding DNA: TGTGCCAGCAGCTCGGGGGTTTCTGGAAACACCATATATTTT. It translates to CASSSGVSGNTIYF.

The V and J genes are TRBV20-1 and TRBJ2-7; 12 positions match TRBD1. V shed 3 bases and J 4 bases; nucleotides not matched to a gene: 16. There are 18 residues in the CDR3. Germline CDR1 DFQATT, CDR2 SNEGSKA (reference sequence). The CDR3 DNA follows: TGCAGTGCTAGTCTCGTTTCGGGACAGGGGGCTTCAGGGTACGAGCAGTACTTC. Translated, it gives CSASLVSGQGASGYEQYF.

CDR3: CASSTGPTGGTDTQYF. The CDR3 nucleotides are TGCGCCAGCAGCACCGGTCCCACGGGAGGCACAGATACGCAGTATTTT. The J gene is TRBJ2-3, the V gene TRBV5-1; possible D gene TRBD2, 6 bases. The CDR3 is 16 amino acids. Germline V CDR1 and CDR2: SGHRS, YFSETQ. Trimming left V 4 bases short and J 1 base short, with 16 bases between.

The V gene is TRBV20-1, the J gene TRBJ1-5, with a tentative D call TRBD1 (6 bases). Germline V gives CDR1 DFQATT, CDR2 SNEGSKA (reference sequence). Trimming took off 3 bases at V and 2 bases at J, with 11 bases between the two ends. There are 14 residues in the CDR3. Here the CDR3 DNA reads TGCAGTGCTAGTCTAGGGGGAGGCAATCAGCCCCAGCATTTT. It translates to CSASLGGGNQPQHF.

This clone was observed a handful of times. The gene calls are TRBV6-6 and TRBJ2-2; TRBD2 might be the D (6 bases). Germline V gives CDR1 MNHNY, CDR2 SVGAGI (reference sequence). The CDR3 runs 15 residues. V was pared by 5 bases and J by 5 bases, with 15 bases between. The CDR3 reads CASSPPPRGTGELFF. In DNA, the CDR3 is TGTGCCAGCAGTCCTCCCCCTCGGGGGACCGGGGAGCTGTTTTTT.

The V call is TRBV2, the J call TRBJ1-5; TRBD1 matches at 9 bases. Germline V lookup: CDR1 SNHLY, CDR2 FYNNEI. The CDR3 is 15 amino acids. Trimming took 6 bases from V and 3 from J; bases not matched to a gene: 6. The CDR3 reads CASRRTGDDNQPQHF. The CDR3 nucleotides are TGTGCCAGCAGAAGGACAGGGGACGACAATCAGCCCCAGCATTTT.

This CDR3 reads CASSSLAAGDTDTQYF. The CDR3 DNA sequence: TGTGCCAGCAGCTCCCTGGCAGCGGGGGACACAGATACGCAGTATTTT. The chain employs TRBV28 and TRBJ2-3, with 8 bases matching TRBD2. J lost 2 bases, V lost 6 bases, and 10 bases had no gene match. The CDR3 loop spans 16 amino acids. Germline V lookup: CDR1 MDHEN, CDR2 SYDVKM.

CDR3 sequence reads: CASGQGTPQHF. CDR3 sequence (DNA): TGCGCCAGCGGCCAGGGGACGCCCCAGCATTTT. The V call is TRBV10-1, the J call TRBJ1-5; weak D call: TRBD1 (6 bases). Germline CDR1 WNHNN, CDR2 SYGVQD (reference sequence). The CDR3 length is 11 residues. Trimming left V 8 bases short and J 9 bases short, with 11 bases between.

V and J are TRBV4-1 and TRBJ1-2, with 9 bases aligning to TRBD1. V trimming: 6 bases; J trimming: 8 bases; junction bases outside the gene matches: 10. Germline V gene lookup returns CDR1 MGHRA and CDR2 YSYEKL. CDR3 length: 14 residues. CDR3 in DNA: TGCGCCAGCAGTCCTGACGGGACAGGGTCGGGCTACACCTTC. Translated, it gives CASSPDGTGSGYTF.

The rearrangement joins TRBV10-1 to TRBJ1-1; a possible D gene is TRBD1 (5 bases). V lost 1 base and J lost 10, with 10 bases in between. Per germline, CDR1 WNHNN and CDR2 SYGVQD (reference sequence). The CDR3 consists of 12 residues. CDR3 amino acids: CASSEWGSGAFF. CDR3 bases: TGCGCCAGCAGTGAGTGGGGCTCGGGAGCTTTCTTT.

The chain uses TRBV29-1 and TRBJ2-1; tentatively, D is TRBD1 (5 bases). Trimming removed 2 bases from V and 3 bases from J, with 11 bases in between. Germline CDR1 and CDR2: SQVTM and ANQGSEA. CDR3 length equals 14 residues. CDR3 sequence (DNA): TGCAGCGTTGAAACCCAGGGTTTCTACAATGAGCAGTTCTTC. It translates to CSVETQGFYNEQFF.

This chain links TRBV5-6 with TRBJ1-2; D is possibly TRBD1 (5 bases). Germline V gene sequence: CDR1 SGHDT, CDR2 YYEEEE. The CDR3 consists of 13 residues. Trimming took 5 bases from V and 1 from J, leaving 9 bases between them. The DNA for the CDR3 is TGTGCCAGCAGTTCAGGGCGTAACTATGGCTACACCTTC. Translating gives CASSSGRNYGYTF.

This chain uses TRBV6-1 with TRBJ1-2; D is unclear. V was cut by 1 base and J by 8 bases, with 8 bases left in between. The germline CDR1 and CDR2 sequences are MNHNS and SASEGT. The CDR3 has 12 amino acids. CDR3 amino acids: CASSEDPRGYTF. DNA of the CDR3: TGTGCCAGCAGTGAAGACCCGAGGGGCTACACCTTC.

The V call is TRBV19, the J call TRBJ2-7; 7 positions match TRBD1. The germline V gene has CDR1 LNHDA and CDR2 SQIVND (reference sequence). The CDR3 covers 14 residues. Trimming removed 6 bases from V and 2 bases from J; junction bases left unmatched: 7. This CDR3 is CASSPAGTAYEQYF. DNA of the CDR3: TGTGCCAGTAGCCCCGCCGGGACAGCCTACGAGCAGTACTTC.

CDR3 in DNA: TGTGCCAGCGGTAGCACCGGGGAGCTGTTTTTT. Translated: CASGSTGELFF. The chain has TRBV2 and TRBJ2-2; no clear D. CDR1 SNHLY and CDR2 FYNNEI come from the germline V gene. Trimming removed 8 bases at V and 4 bases at J, with 5 bases between. The CDR3 is made up of 11 amino acids. Full variable domain (missing parts from reference TRBV2 and TRBJ2-2): EPEVTQTPSHQVTQMGQEVILRCVPISNHLYFYWYRQILGQKVEFLVSFYNNEISEKSEIFDDQFSVERPDGSNFTLKIRSTKLEDSAMYFCASGSTGELFFGEGSRLTVL.

V usage is TRBV2 and J usage is TRBJ2-4, with 7 nucleotides matching TRBD1. Germline assignment: CDR1 SNHLY and CDR2 FYNNEI. The CDR3 extends over 13 amino acids. J was trimmed by 3 bases and V by 8 bases; bases with no gene match: 4. CDR3 nucleotide sequence: TGTGCCAGCCGCCGGGACAGCAAAAACATTCAGTACTTC. This gives the protein CASRRDSKNIQYF.

This chain connects TRBV6-4 to TRBJ1-3; 8 bases match TRBD1. Trimming cost V 4 bases and J 4 bases; bases outside gene matches: 15. This CDR3 has 18 amino acids. Germline V gene sequence: CDR1 MRHNA, CDR2 SNTAGT. In DNA form, the CDR3 reads TGTGCCAGCAGTGCCTCGACGACAGGGGATATTGGAGGAAACACCATATATTTT. Translation: CASSASTTGDIGGNTIYF.

The chain couples TRBV7-3 to TRBJ1-2, with D possibly TRBD1 on 5 matching bases. Trimming took 3 bases from V and 8 from J, leaving 10 bases between them. This CDR3 has 12 residues. Germline CDR1 SGHTA, CDR2 FQGTGA. CDR3 region: CASSFQGSGYTF. Written as DNA, the CDR3 is TGTGCCAGCAGCTTCCAGGGATCCGGCTACACCTTC.

This clone was seen a single time. The chain is built from TRBV4-2 and TRBJ1-5; TRBD1 might be the D (6 bases). The CDR3 extends over 15 amino acids. Per germline, CDR1 LGHNA and CDR2 YNFKEQ. Trimming took 1 base from V and 6 from J, leaving 13 bases between them. The CDR3 bases are TGTGCCAGCAGCCAAGGTGTGGGGGCCGGTCAGCCCCAGCATTTT. Translation: CASSQGVGAGQPQHF.

This chain uses TRBV19 with TRBJ1-5; 7 bases are a match to TRBD1. Germline V gene lookup returns CDR1 LNHDA and CDR2 SQIVND (reference sequence). With 7 bases clipped from V and 5 bases from J, the junction kept 5 bases outside the gene matches. The CDR3 has 13 amino acids. DNA for the CDR3: TGTGCCAGTAACCGGGACAGCTATCAGCCCCAGCATTTT. It is translated as CASNRDSYQPQHF.